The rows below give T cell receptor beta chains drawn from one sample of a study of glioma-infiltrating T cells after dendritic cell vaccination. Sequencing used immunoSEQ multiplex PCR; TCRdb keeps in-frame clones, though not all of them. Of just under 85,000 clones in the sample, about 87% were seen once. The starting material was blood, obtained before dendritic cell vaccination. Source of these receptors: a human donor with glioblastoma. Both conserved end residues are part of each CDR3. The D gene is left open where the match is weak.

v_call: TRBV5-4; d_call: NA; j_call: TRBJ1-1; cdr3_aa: CASSPRGVGNTEAFF
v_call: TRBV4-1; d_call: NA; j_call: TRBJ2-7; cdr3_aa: CASSQDPTALGHEQYF
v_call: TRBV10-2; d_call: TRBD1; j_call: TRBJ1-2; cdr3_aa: CASSETRTGEVDGYTF
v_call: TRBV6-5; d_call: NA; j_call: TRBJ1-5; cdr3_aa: CASSYSITGGQPQHF
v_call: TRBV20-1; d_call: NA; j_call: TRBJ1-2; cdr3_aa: CSARGDDSYTF
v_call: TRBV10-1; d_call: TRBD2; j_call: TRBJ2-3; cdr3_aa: CASSDFSGSYTQYF
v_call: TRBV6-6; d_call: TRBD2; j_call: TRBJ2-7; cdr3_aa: CASSSPLRGSSYEQYF
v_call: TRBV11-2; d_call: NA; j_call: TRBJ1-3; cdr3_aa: CASSLLGRGSGNTIYF
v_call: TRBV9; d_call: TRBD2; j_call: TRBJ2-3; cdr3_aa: CASSVLQRESTDTQYF
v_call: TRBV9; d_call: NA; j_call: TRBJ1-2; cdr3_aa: CASSAAGGAYGYTF
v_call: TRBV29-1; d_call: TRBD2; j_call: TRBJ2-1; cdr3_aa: CSVAGLDSSGSYNEQFF
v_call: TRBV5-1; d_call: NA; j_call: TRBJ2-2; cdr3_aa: CASSLSGSNTGELFF
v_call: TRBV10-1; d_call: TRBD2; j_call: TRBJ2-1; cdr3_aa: CASSPSSGDNEQFF
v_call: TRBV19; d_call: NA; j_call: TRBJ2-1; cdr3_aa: CASSPGLVSYNEQFF
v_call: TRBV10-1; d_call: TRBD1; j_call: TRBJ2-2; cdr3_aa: CASSATGFGELFF
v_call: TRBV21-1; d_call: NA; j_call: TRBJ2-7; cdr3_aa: CASTPSSGSSYEQYF
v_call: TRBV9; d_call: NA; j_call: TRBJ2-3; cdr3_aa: CASSVPLWGRTDTQYF
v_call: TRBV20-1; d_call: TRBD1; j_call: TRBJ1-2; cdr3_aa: CSAGTGYGYTF
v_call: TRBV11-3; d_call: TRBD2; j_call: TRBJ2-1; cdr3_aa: CASSLVAGANEQFF
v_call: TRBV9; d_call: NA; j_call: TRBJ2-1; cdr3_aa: CASSVGAGRTYNEQFF
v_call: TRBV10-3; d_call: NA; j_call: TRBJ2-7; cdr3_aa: CAISDRYEQYF
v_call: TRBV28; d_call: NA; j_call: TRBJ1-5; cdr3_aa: CASSSAQGQPQHF
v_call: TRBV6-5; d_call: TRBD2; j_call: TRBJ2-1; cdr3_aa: CASSYSSGRSNEQFF
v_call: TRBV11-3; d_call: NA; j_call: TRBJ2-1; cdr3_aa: CASSLGLVNEQFF
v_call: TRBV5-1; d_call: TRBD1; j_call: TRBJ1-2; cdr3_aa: CASSTEQGATNGYTF
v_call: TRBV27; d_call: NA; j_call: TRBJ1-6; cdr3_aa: CASSFGTKGPLHF
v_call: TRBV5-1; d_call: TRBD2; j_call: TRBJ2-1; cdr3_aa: CASSLTSGSTEQFF
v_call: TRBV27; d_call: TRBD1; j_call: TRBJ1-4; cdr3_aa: CASSFKGRGLEKLFF
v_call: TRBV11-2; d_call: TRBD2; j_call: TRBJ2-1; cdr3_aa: CASSTQGLAGAGEQFF
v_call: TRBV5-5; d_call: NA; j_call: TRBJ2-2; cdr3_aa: CASRRQINTGELFF
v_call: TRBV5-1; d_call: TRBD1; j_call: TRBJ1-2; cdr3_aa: CASSFTGGYGYTF
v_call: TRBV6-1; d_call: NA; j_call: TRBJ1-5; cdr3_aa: CASSEGQIFRPQHF
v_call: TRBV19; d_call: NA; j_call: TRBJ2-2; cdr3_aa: CASSPQSGFGELFF
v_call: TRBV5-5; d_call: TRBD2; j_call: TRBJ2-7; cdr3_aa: CASNPGGRFNEQYF
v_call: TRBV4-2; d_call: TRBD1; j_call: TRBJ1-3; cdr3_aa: CASSQDRAPGNTIYF
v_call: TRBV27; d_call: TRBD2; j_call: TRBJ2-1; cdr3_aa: CASSFGSGSGNEQFF
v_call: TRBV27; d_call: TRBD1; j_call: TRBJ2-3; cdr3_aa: CASSFQGVDTQYF
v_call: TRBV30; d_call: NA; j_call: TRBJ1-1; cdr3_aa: CAWRFNFQNTEAFF
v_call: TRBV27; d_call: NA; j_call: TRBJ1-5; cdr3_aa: CASSLLSREGQGNQPQHF
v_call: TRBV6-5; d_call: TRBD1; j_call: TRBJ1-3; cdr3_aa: CASRQDRNTIYF